This TCR beta chain was recovered during a study of a mutant IDH1 vaccine in newly diagnosed glioma. Study as a whole: Earlier care involved radiotherapy, temozolomide, or both, and the majority received both. Study-level points and caveats: It was more than 80% of patients that developed vaccine-induced immune responses. Alterations occurring in top peripheral T cell clonotypes seemed unrelated to pseudoprogression.

This CDR3 comprises 13 residues. Trimming left V 7 bases short and J 8 bases short, with 20 bases between. The germline V gene encodes CDR1 SQVTM and CDR2 ANQGSEA. The data were produced by immunoSEQ multiplex PCR, yet TCRdb's version contains in-frame clones alone and is incomplete. Of roughly 32,000 clones in the sample, about three quarters are singletons; the top ten hold roughly 8.9%. As regards this clone: What it binds is not known.

Time point noted: baseline, week 1 (first vaccination visit). Treatment in this sample: pre-vaccination baseline after standard-of-care therapy. Donors had new WHO grade 3 or 4 IDH1-mutant, ATRX-lost astrocytomas. The origin of this receptor is a man aged 50-60 years with glioma. Some clones in this sample may be carry-over from other donors' samples. The V call is TRBV29-1, the J call TRBJ1-2; D is unclear. The material sequenced was peripheral blood mononuclear cells (PBMCs), taken from a glioma patient treated with radiotherapy, temozolomide or both. The CDR3 bases are TGCAGCGCAGCCAGAGGGAGAGAGGAGGGCTACACCTTC. This codes for CSAARGREEGYTF.